Sequencing of this T cell receptor beta chain was carried out in a study of T cells in Graves' hyperthyroidism and ophthalmopathy. Amplified regions were TCR beta CDR3 sequences from RNA transcripts. A first-round RT-PCR of the TCR CDR3 used the HTBI primer set. One entry per CDR3 protein, called by TCRdb with MiXCR from the multiplex PCR reads. The sample holds approximately 520,000 distinct CDR3 sequences, approximately 24% seen once. The junction had 4 bases not matched to a gene; V was cut back by 7 bases and J by 0 bases. From germline, CDR1 is SNHLY and CDR2 FYNNEI. The CDR3 is 15 amino acids. Material: blood. The receptor's source is a woman in her 30s with Graves' ophthalmopathy. V usage is TRBV2 and J usage is TRBJ2-2, with 8 bases aligning to TRBD2. The CDR3 DNA reads TGTGCCAGCACGGTTAGCGGGACGAACACCGGGGAGCTGTTTTTT. Encoded protein: CASTVSGTNTGELFF.